The 22 T cell receptor beta chains given below trace back to one sample, sequenced in a study of blood T cell repertoires in COVID-19. Profiling relied on immunoSEQ multiplex PCR, and the TCRdb table lists in-frame clones only, not all of them. The sample includes about 270,000 clones, over 75% of them seen just once. Sequenced material: peripheral blood. The receptor source for this set is a woman aged 45-60 years with acute or convalescent COVID-19.

The rearrangement links TRBV5-5 to TRBJ1-1; D is unclear. V was shortened by 1 base and J by 6 bases, with 10 bases between the two germline ends. CDR3 size: 13 residues. Germline V gene lookup returns CDR1 SGHKS and CDR2 YYEKEE (reference sequence). The CDR3 coding sequence is TGTGCCAGCAGCTTGTATATTCGTCCTGAAGCTTTCTTT. It yields the protein CASSLYIRPEAFF.

A few counts support this clone. The chain links TRBV15 to TRBJ2-5; 7 nucleotides agree with TRBD2. Germline V gene sequence: CDR1 LNHNV, CDR2 YYDKDF (reference sequence). With V trimmed by 0 bases and J by 4 bases, 5 bases remained unmatched. This CDR3 spans 15 amino acids. The CDR3 DNA sequence: TGTGCCACCAGCAGAGATCACGTAGCGGGAGAGACCCAGTACTTC. Residues: CATSRDHVAGETQYF.

The chain carries TRBV2 and TRBJ1-2; maybe TRBD1 (5 bases). Germline values: CDR1 SNHLY, CDR2 FYNNEI. The CDR3 has 13 amino acids. Trimming left V 8 bases short and J 2 bases short, with 12 bases between. The DNA for the CDR3 is TGTGCCAGCCGGCTACAGGTGAACTATGGCTACACCTTC. It yields the protein CASRLQVNYGYTF.

This clone was counted a few times. The rearrangement joins TRBV6-1 to TRBJ1-5, with a weak D call TRBD1 (6 bases). The CDR3 is 13 residues long. The germline CDR1 and CDR2 sequences are MNHNS and SASEGT. V lost 6 bases, J lost 1 base, and 7 bases lay in between. This CDR3 is CASRTGSNQPQHF. The CDR3 nucleotides are TGTGCCAGCAGGACAGGAAGCAATCAGCCCCAGCATTTT.

CDR3 sequence: CSVPGWLAGNNEQFF. The CDR3, as DNA: TGCAGCGTACCAGGGTGGCTAGCGGGAAACAATGAGCAGTTCTTC. The chain is built from TRBV29-1 and TRBJ2-1; 9 bases are shared with TRBD2. The V and J ends lost 6 bases and 5 bases, in that order; junction bases with no gene match: 11. Germline-derived CDR1 and CDR2 are SQVTM and ANQGSEA. The CDR3 loop spans 15 amino acids.

A single count supports this clone. The chain links TRBV7-2 to TRBJ1-1; D is ambiguous. The length of the CDR3 is 12 residues. CDR1 and CDR2 (germline): SGHTA, FQGNSA. Trimming shortened V by 1 base and J by 11 bases, and 11 bases separated the two germline ends. CDR3 sequence reads: CASSLGSGKAFF. Written as DNA, the CDR3 is TGTGCCAGCAGCTTAGGGTCGGGGAAGGCTTTCTTT.

The V call is TRBV24-1, the J call TRBJ1-1; 9 positions match TRBD1. V shed 3 bases and J 5 bases; nucleotides not matched to a gene: 12. The CDR3 is made up of 17 amino acids. Germline-derived CDR1 and CDR2 are KGHDR and SFDVKD. CDR3 loop: CATSDPTGGLGGTEAFF. CDR3 nucleotide sequence: TGTGCCACCAGTGATCCAACAGGGGGCCTTGGGGGGACTGAAGCTTTCTTT.

V is TRBV5-4 and J is TRBJ1-4, with 7 bases identical to TRBD1. This CDR3 has 15 amino acids. Germline V gives CDR1 SGHNT, CDR2 YYREEE (reference sequence). The V gene end was trimmed by 2 bases and the J gene end by 5 bases; junction bases not matched to a gene: 6. The chain's CDR3 is CASSLPGQKNEKLFF. DNA for the CDR3: TGTGCCAGCAGCTTACCGGGACAGAAGAATGAAAAACTGTTTTTT.

V usage is TRBV9 and J usage is TRBJ2-1; TRBD2 is a possible D gene (5 bases). The CDR3 consists of 15 residues. Between the trimmed V and J ends, which lost 4 bases and 0 bases, there was a span of 11 bases. The germline V gene encodes CDR1 SGDLS and CDR2 YYNGEE. CDR3 sequence reads: CASSFTSTSYNEQFF. CDR3 nucleotide sequence: TGTGCCAGCAGCTTCACTAGTACCTCCTACAATGAGCAGTTCTTC. The variable domain in full, completed from reference TRBV9 and TRBJ2-1, reads DSGVTQTPKHLITATGQRVTLRCSPRSGDLSVYWYQQSLDQGLQFLIQYYNGEERAKGNILERFSAQQFPDLHSELNLSSLELGDSALYFCASSFTSTSYNEQFFGPGTRLTVL.

V usage is TRBV19 and J usage is TRBJ2-7; 9 bases fit TRBD1. CDR1 and CDR2 from the germline V gene are LNHDA and SQIVND (reference sequence). V was pared by 3 bases and J by 4 bases, with 4 bases of the junction left unmatched. The CDR3 length is 14 residues. CDR3 DNA: TGTGCCAGTAGTATCGGACAGGGGAGTTACGAGCAGTACTTC. The encoded protein is CASSIGQGSYEQYF.

V gene TRBV5-1 combines with J gene TRBJ2-7, with 7 nucleotides matching TRBD1. V was pared by 5 bases and J by 3 bases, with 11 bases of the junction left unmatched. CDR1 is SGHRS, CDR2 YFSETQ, per germline. This CDR3 comprises 15 residues. The CDR3 protein is CASSTPGQPFYEQYF. Here the CDR3 DNA reads TGCGCCAGCAGTACCCCGGGACAGCCATTCTACGAGCAGTACTTC. Full variable domain (outside the CDR3, taken from reference TRBV5-1 and TRBJ2-7): KAGVTQTPRYLIKTRGQQVTLSCSPISGHRSVSWYQQTPGQGLQFLFEYFSETQRNKGNFPGRFSGRQFSNSRSEMNVSTLELGDSALYLCASSTPGQPFYEQYFGPGTRLTVT.

This clone has just one count. In DNA, the CDR3 is TGTGCCAGCAGCCCCCCCCTAGGTGCGGGAGTGGCCTACAATGAGCAGTTCTTC. The encoded protein is CASSPPLGAGVAYNEQFF. This chain connects TRBV7-9 to TRBJ2-1; 7 bases are a match to TRBD2. The V and J ends lost 5 bases and 2 bases, in that order; junction bases with no gene match: 15. The CDR3 runs 18 residues. Per the germline V gene, CDR1 is SEHNR and CDR2 is FQNEAQ (reference sequence).

This chain uses TRBV6-2 or TRBV6-3 with TRBJ2-7; perhaps TRBD1 as D (6 bases). Per germline, CDR1 MNHEY and CDR2 SVGEGT. The length of the CDR3 is 12 residues. Trimming removed 4 bases from V and 7 bases from J, with 11 bases in between. This CDR3 is CASSSDTGEQYF. The CDR3 nucleotides are TGTGCCAGCAGTTCAGATACAGGGGAGCAGTACTTC.

The chain combines TRBV30 with TRBJ1-1; no reliable D call. The germline CDR1 and CDR2 sequences are GTSNPN and SVGIG (reference sequence). This CDR3 is 14 amino acids long. With 4 bases removed from V and 4 bases from J, the gap between germline ends came to 16 bases. CDR3 residues: CAWKQRLNLTEAFF. For the CDR3, the DNA is TGTGCCTGGAAACAACGTTTGAATCTCACTGAAGCTTTCTTT.

Comments on this clone: Other DNA sequences in the sample encode the same CDR3. The chain uses TRBV12-3 or TRBV12-4 and TRBJ1-1, with D unresolved. This CDR3 has 13 amino acids. Trimming removed 3 bases from V and 0 bases from J, with 5 bases in between. CDR3 in DNA: TGTGCCAGCAGTTTGTCGGTGAACACTGAAGCTTTCTTT. It yields the protein CASSLSVNTEAFF.

The chain uses TRBV20-1 and TRBJ1-2; TRBD1 aligns across 11 bases. Germline-derived CDR1 and CDR2 are DFQATT and SNEGSKA (reference sequence). Unmatched junction bases numbered 7, after V lost 3 bases and J lost 7 bases. The CDR3 contains 14 residues. The CDR3 loop is CSASRTGGYGGYTF. The CDR3 DNA reads as TGCAGTGCTAGTAGGACAGGGGGCTATGGTGGCTACACCTTC.

This clone appeared once. V is TRBV18 and J is TRBJ2-5; TRBD1 matches at 9 bases. The CDR3 runs 15 residues. In germline, CDR1 is KGHSH, CDR2 LQKENI. V lost 0 bases, J lost 3 bases, and 2 bases stayed unmatched. CDR3 in DNA: TGTGCCAGCTCACCACCGGGACAGGGAGAAGAGACCCAGTACTTC. Translating gives CASSPPGQGEETQYF.

V is TRBV28 and J is TRBJ1-4, with TRBD1 matching over 10 bases. The CDR3 length is 13 residues. The germline V gene has CDR1 MDHEN and CDR2 SYDVKM. J was trimmed by 3 bases and V by 8 bases; bases with no gene match: 0. CDR3 in DNA: TGTGCCAGCGGACAGGGGGCTAATGAAAAACTGTTTTTT. Its translation is CASGQGANEKLFF.

This rearrangement joins TRBV3-1 (or the pseudogene TRBV3-2) to TRBJ1-3, with TRBD1 as a possible D gene (5 bases). The CDR3 consists of 13 residues. Trimming left V 8 bases short and J 0 bases short, with 8 bases between. The germline V gene encodes CDR1 LGHDT and CDR2 YNNKEL (reference sequence). CDR3 DNA sequence: TGTGCCAGCGCGGGGGACTCTGGAAACACCATATATTTT. Its protein product is CASAGDSGNTIYF.

The chain employs TRBV4-2 and TRBJ2-1; the match to TRBD2 covers 12 bases. The CDR3 has 16 residues. J was trimmed by 9 bases and V by 2 bases; bases with no gene match: 8. Germline V gives CDR1 LGHNA, CDR2 YNFKEQ. The CDR3 sequence: CASSQLASGRAVEQFF. DNA of the CDR3: TGTGCCAGCAGCCAACTTGCTAGCGGGAGGGCCGTTGAGCAGTTCTTC.

The gene calls are TRBV5-1 and TRBJ2-7; D is possibly TRBD2 (6 bases). The CDR3 consists of 14 residues. Trimming pared 1 base from V and 5 bases from J, leaving 13 bases between. Germline-derived CDR1 and CDR2 are SGHRS and YFSETQ. The CDR3 sequence is CASSLKEGRNEQYF. CDR3 nucleotides: TGCGCCAGCAGCTTGAAGGAGGGCCGGAACGAGCAGTACTTC.

This chain uses TRBV21-1 with TRBJ2-7; the listed D gene, TRBD1, was not tested against the DNA. TRBV21-1 is noted as a pseudogene. This CDR3 has 16 amino acids. CDR3 protein: CASSKKDGTDENEQYF. The CDR3 coding sequence is TGTGCCAGCAGCAAAAAGGACGGGACAGACGAGAACGAGCAGTACTTC.